A single sample is the source of the 12 T cell receptor beta chains below, sequenced in a study of CDR3 diversity in severe acne. TCRdb independently ran MiXCR on the PCR reads; one entry per CDR3 protein. The table records about 100,000 distinct CDR3 sequences, 51% of them present only once. What was sequenced was blood. The receptors come from a male donor with acne.

About this clonotype itself: Relative to the germline gene, one junction end is altered; a read error may explain this. The V and J genes are TRBV24-1 and TRBJ1-2; no clear D. The germline CDR1 and CDR2 sequences are KGHDR and SFDVKD. CDR3 length: 16 residues. The CDR3: CASSPLPVAVNYGYTF. In DNA form, the CDR3 reads TGTGCCAGCAGTCCATTGCCAGTGGCGGTGAACTATGGCTACACCTTC.

At least ten counts were recorded for this clonotype. This chain joins TRBV20-1 and TRBJ2-3, with 7 bases aligning to TRBD2. Germline lookup yields CDR1 DFQATT and CDR2 SNEGSKA (reference sequence). The CDR3 has 13 residues. In nucleotides, the CDR3 is TGCAGCCAGACGGCTAGCGGCCTAGATACGCAGTATTTT. Its protein is CSQTASGLDTQYF.

The genes are TRBV3-1 and TRBJ1-2; D is ambiguous. Germline CDR1 and CDR2: LGHDT and YNNKEL (reference sequence). This CDR3 spans 13 amino acids. V lost 1 base, J lost 10 bases, and 13 bases lay in between. The CDR3 region is CASSQVSSGNYTF. As DNA, the CDR3 is TGTGCCAGCAGCCAAGTATCCTCCGGGAACTACACCTTC.

This clonotype showed up just a few times. The rearrangement joins TRBV25-1 to TRBJ2-6; TRBD1 agrees at 8 bases. Germline V gene sequence: CDR1 MGHDK, CDR2 SYGVNS. Trimming removed 4 bases from V and 0 bases from J; junction bases left unmatched: 8. The CDR3 spans 18 residues. CDR3 protein: CASSGLGTGFSGANVLTF. The CDR3 DNA is TGTGCCAGCAGTGGGTTGGGGACAGGATTCTCTGGGGCCAACGTCCTGACTTTC.

In its sample, this clonotype was seen once. This rearrangement joins TRBV13 to TRBJ2-7, with 9 nucleotides matching TRBD1. V shed 5 bases and J 3 bases; nucleotides not matched to a gene: 8. CDR3 length: 15 amino acids. Germline V gives CDR1 PRHDT, CDR2 FYEKMQ (reference sequence). The CDR3 nucleotides read TGTGCCAGCAGCCAACCGGGACAGGGAGGCTACGAGCAGTACTTC. The encoded protein is CASSQPGQGGYEQYF.

This clonotype appeared a few times. This chain connects TRBV6-2 or TRBV6-3 to TRBJ2-1; 13 nucleotides agree with TRBD2. The V and J ends lost 5 bases and 12 bases, in that order; junction bases with no gene match: 4. From germline, CDR1 is MNHEY and CDR2 SVGEGT. This CDR3 is 13 amino acids long. CDR3 in amino acids: CASSPGLAGVQFF. The CDR3 coding sequence is TGTGCCAGCAGTCCTGGACTAGCGGGAGTGCAGTTCTTC.

This clonotype was recorded many times. The chain has TRBV6-1 and TRBJ2-2; 7 bases map to TRBD1. Trimming removed 1 base from V and 6 bases from J; junction bases left unmatched: 2. In germline, CDR1 is MNHNS, CDR2 SASEGT. The CDR3 contains 14 residues. The CDR3 nucleotides are TGTGCCAGCAGTGAAGGAACAGGGGCCGGGGAGCTGTTTTTT. Its translation: CASSEGTGAGELFF.

The chain joins TRBV9 to TRBJ2-5, with 13 bases matching TRBD2. Per germline, CDR1 SGDLS and CDR2 YYNGEE. V shed 4 bases, J shed 7 bases, and the junction held 7 bases outside the gene matches. The CDR3 covers 15 residues. The CDR3 here is CASSHSRTSGRTQYF. Written as DNA, the CDR3 is TGTGCCAGCAGCCACTCCCGGACTAGCGGGAGGACCCAGTACTTC.

This clonotype appeared many times. The chain recombines TRBV24-1 with TRBJ2-5; 7 bases fit TRBD2. Germline V gene lookup returns CDR1 KGHDR and CDR2 SFDVKD. The CDR3 runs 16 residues. V dropped 2 bases and J dropped 3; count of bases not matched to a gene: 8. CDR3 in amino acids: CATSDSLTSSKETQYF. The CDR3 nucleotides read TGTGCCACCAGTGATTCCTTGACTAGCTCGAAAGAGACCCAGTACTTC.

This clonotype came up many times. This sequence joins TRBV5-1 and TRBJ2-2; D gene uncertain. V was pared by 0 bases and J by 4 bases, with 4 bases between. The CDR3 is 13 amino acids. Per the germline V gene, CDR1 is SGHRS and CDR2 is YFSETQ. The CDR3 DNA is TGCGCCAGCAGCTTGGCCAGCACCGGGGAGCTGTTTTTT. Amino acids: CASSLASTGELFF.

This rearrangement joins TRBV20-1 to TRBJ2-2; D remains ambiguous. The V end lost 3 bases, the J end lost 6 bases, and 8 bases lay between the germline ends. Germline lookup yields CDR1 DFQATT and CDR2 SNEGSKA (reference sequence). There are 12 residues in the CDR3. Written as DNA, the CDR3 is TGCAGTGCTAGTCGTGGGGCCGGGGAGCTGTTTTTT. Protein product: CSASRGAGELFF.

This sequence joins TRBV5-6 and TRBJ2-6; 7 bases line up with TRBD1. CDR1 and CDR2 from the germline V gene are SGHDT and YYEEEE. The CDR3 loop spans 18 amino acids. V gave up 6 bases and J gave up 0 bases; unmatched junction bases: 12. CDR3 amino acids: CASTDRAILGSGANVLTF. DNA for the CDR3: TGTGCCAGCACCGACAGGGCAATCCTGGGCTCTGGGGCCAACGTCCTGACTTTC. Full variable domain (rest looked up from reference TRBV5-6 and TRBJ2-6): DAGVTQSPTHLIKTRGQQVTLRCSPKSGHDTVSWYQQALGQGPQFIFQYYEEEERQRGNFPDRFSGHQFPNYSSELNVNALLLGDSALYLCASTDRAILGSGANVLTFGAGSRLTVL.